These 20 T cell receptor beta chains originate from one sample sequenced in a study of T-cell memory formation after mild COVID-19. TCRdb processed the 5' RACE reads anew with MiXCR; each CDR3 protein has one entry. The sample holds roughly 240,000 distinct CDR3 sequences, under 20% seen once. The sample was PBMCs or a T cell subset sorted from them (not recorded which). These receptors all stem from a young man who had mild COVID-19 (a few samples of this study predate the infection). Cell type and time point are not known.

V usage is TRBV9 and J usage is TRBJ1-1; D unclear. CDR1 and CDR2 from the germline V gene are SGDLS and YYNGEE. V was clipped by 0 bases and J by 4 bases, with 13 bases between them. The CDR3 is 15 residues long. CDR3 in amino acids: CASSVDPDPGTEAFF. CDR3 sequence (DNA): TGTGCCAGCAGCGTAGATCCTGACCCAGGCACTGAAGCTTTCTTT.

CDR3 coding DNA: TGCGCCAGCAGCAGGGGGGACAGGGGAGCAGAGGAGCAGTTCTTC. As protein: CASSRGDRGAEEQFF. V gene TRBV5-1 combines with J gene TRBJ2-1; 10 positions match TRBD1. Germline loops: CDR1 SGHRS, CDR2 YFSETQ. CDR3 length: 15 amino acids. The V segment lost 4 bases and the J segment 10 bases; nucleotides outside the gene matches: 11.

The rearrangement uses TRBV5-1 and TRBJ1-1; D is uncertain. Looked up from germline, CDR1 is SGHRS and CDR2 is YFSETQ. With 0 bases removed from V and 1 base from J, the gap between germline ends came to 7 bases. This CDR3 is built from 14 residues. Here the CDR3 reads CASSLEYRNTEAFF. The CDR3 DNA sequence: TGCGCCAGCAGCTTGGAGTACAGGAACACTGAAGCTTTCTTT.

This clonotype came up a few times. The chain links TRBV6-2 or TRBV6-3 to TRBJ2-6, with D uncertain. The CDR3 runs 13 residues. V lost 3 bases and J 8 bases, leaving 8 bases between the germline ends. Looked up from germline, CDR1 is MNHEY and CDR2 is SVGEGT. As DNA, the CDR3 is TGTGCCAGCAGTTATTCAGGCACCAACGTCCTGACTTTC. This encodes CASSYSGTNVLTF.

The chain is built from TRBV12-3 or TRBV12-4 and TRBJ2-1; D gene unclear. V lost 6 bases and J lost 8, with 8 bases in between. CDR3 length equals 11 residues. CDR3 DNA sequence: TGTGCCAGCAGCCTAGGCCATGAGCAGTTCTTC. Translation: CASSLGHEQFF.

This clonotype came up a few times. The chain is built from TRBV4-1 and TRBJ2-3, with D perhaps matching TRBD1 (5 bases). The CDR3 length is 16 residues. Trimming pared 3 bases from V and 0 bases from J, leaving 13 bases between. Germline lookup yields CDR1 MGHRA and CDR2 YSYEKL. The CDR3 DNA follows: TGCGCCAGCAGCCACGAAAAGGGGTCGAGCACAGATACGCAGTATTTT. Its translation: CASSHEKGSSTDTQYF.

This clonotype was observed a handful of times. The CDR3 loop reads CASSFPGQGAVNEQFF. CDR3 in DNA: TGTGCCAGCAGCTTTCCGGGACAGGGGGCGGTAAATGAGCAGTTCTTC. The chain is built from TRBV7-9 and TRBJ2-1, with 12 positions matching TRBD1. The CDR3 runs to 16 residues. In germline, CDR1 is SEHNR, CDR2 FQNEAQ (reference sequence). With V trimmed by 3 bases and J by 7 bases, 7 bases remained unmatched. Using reference TRBV7-9 and TRBJ2-1 for the parts outside the CDR3, the full variable domain is DTGVSQNPRHKITKRGQNVTFRCDPISEHNRLYWYRQTLGQGPEFLTYFQNEAQLEKSRLLSDRFSAERPKGSFSTLEIQRTEQGDSAMYLCASSFPGQGAVNEQFFGPGTRLTVL.

This clonotype was seen a handful of times. This sequence joins TRBV5-6 and TRBJ1-2; D remains unclear. The ends were cut back, 2 bases at V and 6 bases at J, with 5 bases in the middle. This CDR3 is 11 amino acids long. Germline lookup yields CDR1 SGHDT and CDR2 YYEEEE. The CDR3 reads CASSFRHGYTF. The CDR3 coding sequence is TGTGCCAGCAGCTTCCGCCATGGCTACACCTTC.

The chain joins TRBV11-2 to TRBJ2-7, with D uncertain. This CDR3 has 14 residues. CDR1 and CDR2 (germline): SGHAT, FQNNGV. Trimming left V 8 bases short and J 1 base short, with 15 bases between. CDR3 loop: CASASLSESYEQYF. As DNA, the CDR3 is TGTGCCAGCGCCTCCTTGTCAGAGTCCTACGAGCAGTACTTC.

The chain carries TRBV24-1 and TRBJ2-2; D could derive from TRBD1 or TRBD2 (6 bases each). The CDR3 has 16 amino acids. Germline V gives CDR1 KGHDR, CDR2 SFDVKD. V was pared by 0 bases and J by 6 bases, with 13 bases between. The CDR3 DNA is TGTGCCACCAGTGATTTGGGGAAGGGGGGAGCCGGGGAGCTGTTTTTT. Protein product: CATSDLGKGGAGELFF.

This chain joins TRBV6-2 or TRBV6-3 and TRBJ2-1; 10 nucleotides agree with TRBD2. The V gene end was trimmed by 6 bases and the J gene end by 10 bases; junction bases not matched to a gene: 9. Germline V gene sequence: CDR1 MNHEY, CDR2 SVGEGT. The CDR3 has 14 residues. The CDR3: CASSSSGGAWEQFF. The CDR3, as DNA: TGTGCCAGCAGCTCAAGCGGGGGGGCGTGGGAGCAGTTCTTC.

The chain is built from TRBV9 and TRBJ2-7; unclear D gene. V was cut by 0 bases and J by 5 bases, with 15 bases left in between. Germline V gene lookup returns CDR1 SGDLS and CDR2 YYNGEE. The CDR3 has 15 amino acids. The CDR3 nucleotides read TGTGCCAGCAGCGTAGGATTGGGGATAGAGAACGAGCAGTACTTC. This gives the protein CASSVGLGIENEQYF.

This clonotype occurred a few times. The chain employs TRBV6-5 and TRBJ2-2; perhaps TRBD2 as D (7 bases). The germline V gene encodes CDR1 MNHEY and CDR2 SVGAGI. This CDR3 contains 15 residues. The V end lost 1 base, the J end lost 7 bases, and 13 bases lay between the germline ends. The CDR3 DNA sequence: TGTGCCAGCAGTTACTGGGGGGGGGCAGTCGGGGAGCTGTTTTTT. Its translation is CASSYWGGAVGELFF.

The genes are TRBV5-6 and TRBJ1-4, with a weak D call TRBD1 (5 bases). Germline V lookup: CDR1 SGHDT, CDR2 YYEEEE. Trimming shortened V by 0 bases and J by 0 bases, and 9 bases separated the two germline ends. There are 16 residues in the CDR3. CDR3 sequence reads: CASSLAGAATNEKLFF. The CDR3 bases are TGTGCCAGCAGCTTGGCCGGGGCTGCAACTAATGAAAAACTGTTTTTT.

The genes are TRBV18 and TRBJ2-3; 7 bases map to TRBD2. The CDR3 is 15 amino acids. The germline V gene has CDR1 KGHSH and CDR2 LQKENI. The V and J ends lost 3 bases and 5 bases, in that order; junction bases with no gene match: 8. The CDR3: CASSPFQRGEDTQYF. CDR3 sequence (DNA): TGTGCCAGCTCACCCTTCCAGCGGGGCGAAGATACGCAGTATTTT.

The chain joins TRBV5-1 to TRBJ2-2, with a tentative D call TRBD2 (5 bases). The CDR3 totals 18 residues. Trimming took 0 bases from V and 0 from J, leaving 15 bases between them. CDR1 and CDR2 (germline): SGHRS, YFSETQ. CDR3 DNA sequence: TGCGCCAGCAGCTTGGCTGGGTGGAGGCCGTCGAACACCGGGGAGCTGTTTTTT. Protein product: CASSLAGWRPSNTGELFF.

The rearrangement uses TRBV7-6 and TRBJ2-5; D call uncertain. This CDR3 has 15 residues. Germline V lookup: CDR1 SGHVS, CDR2 FNYEAQ. Trimming pared 0 bases from V and 5 bases from J, leaving 13 bases between. Here the CDR3 reads CASSLAASPSETQYF. CDR3 coding DNA: TGTGCCAGCAGCTTAGCGGCTTCTCCGAGTGAGACCCAGTACTTC.

The chain couples TRBV12-3 or TRBV12-4 to TRBJ1-2; D not resolved. V shed 3 bases and J shed 8 bases, with 13 bases lying between them. The CDR3 totals 13 residues. In DNA, the CDR3 is TGTGCCAGCAGTTTCAGCACCACGGAGGGCTACACCTTC. It yields the protein CASSFSTTEGYTF.

The V gene is TRBV30, the J gene TRBJ2-3; maybe TRBD1 (5 bases). The CDR3 totals 13 residues. The V end lost 3 bases, the J end lost 5 bases, and 12 bases lay between the germline ends. Germline loops: CDR1 GTSNPN, CDR2 SVGIG (reference sequence). The chain's CDR3 is CAWSANQGDTQYF. The CDR3 nucleotides read TGTGCCTGGAGCGCGAATCAGGGAGATACGCAGTATTTT.

This clonotype turned up a few times. V and J are TRBV24-1 and TRBJ2-2; D may be TRBD1 (5 bases). Germline V gene data show CDR1 as KGHDR and CDR2 as SFDVKD. The CDR3 has 13 residues. V was pared by 5 bases and J by 7 bases, with 10 bases between. CDR3 amino acids: CATSAGRGGELFF. For the CDR3, the DNA is TGTGCCACCAGTGCAGGGCGTGGCGGGGAGCTGTTTTTT.